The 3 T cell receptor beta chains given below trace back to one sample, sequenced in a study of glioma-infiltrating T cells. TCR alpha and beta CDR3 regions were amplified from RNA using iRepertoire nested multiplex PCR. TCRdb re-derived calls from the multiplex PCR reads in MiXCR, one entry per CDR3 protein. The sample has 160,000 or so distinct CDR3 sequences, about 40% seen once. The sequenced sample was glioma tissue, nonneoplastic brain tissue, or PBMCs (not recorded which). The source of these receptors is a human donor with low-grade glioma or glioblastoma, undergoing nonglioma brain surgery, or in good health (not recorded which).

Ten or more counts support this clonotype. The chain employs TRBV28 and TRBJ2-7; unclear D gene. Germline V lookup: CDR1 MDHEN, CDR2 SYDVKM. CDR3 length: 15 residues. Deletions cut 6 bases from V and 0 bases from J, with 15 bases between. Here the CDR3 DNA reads TGTGCCAGCAGCCGAGGAGATTTGAGCTCCTACGAGCAGTACTTC. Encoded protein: CASSRGDLSSYEQYF.

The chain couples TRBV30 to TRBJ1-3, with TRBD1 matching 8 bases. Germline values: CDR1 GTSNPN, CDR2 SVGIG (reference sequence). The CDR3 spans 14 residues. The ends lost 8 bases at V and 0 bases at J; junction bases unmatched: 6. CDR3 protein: CAGTGVSSGNTIYF. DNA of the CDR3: TGTGCCGGGACAGGAGTTAGCTCTGGAAACACCATATATTTT.

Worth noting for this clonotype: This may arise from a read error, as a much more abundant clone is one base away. In DNA form, the CDR3 reads TGTGCCAGCGAGCAGACAGGACGCCTGAACACTGAAGCTTTCTTT. Translating gives CASEQTGRLNTEAFF. The chain carries TRBV14 and TRBJ1-1; the D gene is possibly TRBD1 (6 bases). Trimming took off 8 bases at V and 0 bases at J, with 16 bases between the two ends. There are 15 residues in the CDR3. Germline values: CDR1 SGHDN, CDR2 FVKESK.